This T cell receptor beta chain was obtained from a study of read filtering for tumor transcriptome and immune sequencing. This clonotype occurred many times. The CDR3 runs 13 residues. V was cut by 4 bases and J by 3 bases, with 7 bases left in between. From germline, CDR1 is SGHDN and CDR2 FVKESK. The library was built from about 400 ng RNA with molecular barcoded adaptors for alpha/delta and beta/gamma chains. Via MiXCR, TCRdb re-called the reads, giving one row per CDR3 protein. Of over 45,000 distinct CDR3 sequences listed, roughly 12% are singletons. The chain links TRBV14 to TRBJ2-1; tentatively, D is TRBD2 (5 bases). Source material: a population of CD138-negative cells sorted from bone marrow. The receptor comes from a donor aged 40 or over with multiple myeloma. This chain's CDR3 is CASSLTSYNEQFF. CDR3 DNA sequence: TGTGCCAGCAGCCTAACTAGCTACAATGAGCAGTTCTTC.